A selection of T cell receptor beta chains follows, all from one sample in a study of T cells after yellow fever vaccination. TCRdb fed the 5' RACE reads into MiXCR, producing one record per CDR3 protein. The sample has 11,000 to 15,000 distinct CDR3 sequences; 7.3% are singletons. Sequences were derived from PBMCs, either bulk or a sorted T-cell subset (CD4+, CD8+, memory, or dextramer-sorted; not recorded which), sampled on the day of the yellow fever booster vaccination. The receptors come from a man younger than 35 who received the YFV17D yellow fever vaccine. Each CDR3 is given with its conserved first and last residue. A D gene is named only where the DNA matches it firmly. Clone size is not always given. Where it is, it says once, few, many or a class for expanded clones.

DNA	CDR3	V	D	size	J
TGCGCCAGCAGCTCCCCCACAAACACCGGGGAGCTGTTTTTT	CASSSPTNTGELFF	TRBV5-1	NA	medium-sized	TRBJ2-2
TGCGCCAGCAGGGACGCCGCGAACACCGGGGAGCTGTTTTTT	CASRDAANTGELFF	TRBV5-1	NA	medium-sized	TRBJ2-2
TGTGCCAGTGGGCCGCGTGGGGCCAACGTCCTGACTTTC	CASGPRGANVLTF	TRBV19	NA	many	TRBJ2-6
TGTGCCAGCAGTTTTCTCACCGGGGGGGCGTCCACTGAGCAGTTCTTC	CASSFLTGGASTEQFF	TRBV27	TRBD2	many	TRBJ2-1
TGTGCCAGCAGCTGGACAACAGGGGGCACCGGGGAGCTGTTTTTT	CASSWTTGGTGELFF	TRBV11-2	TRBD1	many	TRBJ2-2
TGTGCCAGCAGTGAACGACAGGGACATAATCAGCCCCAGCATTTT	CASSERQGHNQPQHF	TRBV6-1	TRBD1	many	TRBJ1-5
TGTGCCAGCAGCCGCGACAGGTTCACGTATTTT	CASSRDRFTYF	TRBV11-2	NA	many	TRBJ2-3
TGTGCCAGCAGTTACGAAGGGTCTAGCTCCTACAATGAGCAGTTCTTC	CASSYEGSSSYNEQFF	TRBV6-5	NA	many	TRBJ2-1
TGTGCCAGCAGCGCGACCCGGACGAGAGTCAACTATGGCTACACCTTC	CASSATRTRVNYGYTF	TRBV9	NA	many	TRBJ1-2
TGTGCCAGCATGCCGGGACAGGGGGGCTATGGCTACACCTTC	CASMPGQGGYGYTF	TRBV2	TRBD1	many	TRBJ1-2
TGCAGCGTTGAAGATGCGGGGGGGTCGAGCTCCTACAATGAGCAGTTCTTC	CSVEDAGGSSSYNEQFF	TRBV29-1	TRBD2	many	TRBJ2-1
TGCGCCAGCAGCTTGGAAGGGGGTGAAGATACGCAGTATTTT	CASSLEGGEDTQYF	TRBV5-1	NA	many	TRBJ2-3
TGTGCCAGCGGACAGCTCCAAGAGACCCAGTACTTC	CASGQLQETQYF	TRBV12-3/TRBV12-4	NA	medium-sized	TRBJ2-5
TGTGCCAGCAGGGTGCAGGCGAACACCGGGGAGCTGTTTTTT	CASRVQANTGELFF	TRBV2	NA	many	TRBJ2-2
TGTGCCAGCAGTCCCGGGACCGCTGATGAGCAGTTCTTC	CASSPGTADEQFF	TRBV12-3/TRBV12-4	NA	many	TRBJ2-1
TGTGCCAGCTCACCCCGGGCAATCGGGACCACCGGGGAGCTGTTTTTT	CASSPRAIGTTGELFF	TRBV18	NA	many	TRBJ2-2
TGTGCTAGCACGGTTCTGAACACTGAAGCTTTCTTT	CASTVLNTEAFF	TRBV2	NA	many	TRBJ1-1
TGTGCCAGCAGCTTATTAGGACAGGGGGCACACCAGCCCCAGCATTTT	CASSLLGQGAHQPQHF	TRBV7-8	TRBD1	many	TRBJ1-5
TGTGCCAGCAGGGAAACAGGGGGTTCCGGGGAGCTGTTTTTT	CASRETGGSGELFF	TRBV7-3	TRBD1	many	TRBJ2-2
TGTGCCAGCAGCGAACAGGCCTCCTACAATGAGCAGTTCTTC	CASSEQASYNEQFF	TRBV6-2/TRBV6-3	NA	medium-sized	TRBJ2-1
TGTGCCAGCAGTCCCTATATCGCCGGGGAGCTGTTTTTT	CASSPYIAGELFF	TRBV12-3/TRBV12-4	NA	medium-sized	TRBJ2-2
TGTGCCAGCAGCAGACCCGGGGGCGATGAGCAGTTCTTC	CASSRPGGDEQFF	TRBV7-6	NA	medium-sized	TRBJ2-1
TGTGCCAGCAGGTTAGAGTGGGGGGCAAGTACTGAAGCTTTCTTT	CASRLEWGASTEAFF	TRBV12-3/TRBV12-4	NA	many	TRBJ1-1
TGTGCCAGTAAAGGGGTCGGCCGCATAGGACAGCCCCAGCATTTT	CASKGVGRIGQPQHF	TRBV19	NA	few	TRBJ1-5
TGCGCCAGCAGCTTGGCCCTAGCGGGGGCCAATGAGCAGTTCTTC	CASSLALAGANEQFF	TRBV5-1	TRBD2	many	TRBJ2-1
TGTGCCAGCAGCCAAGATAGGGGACACCGCACTAATGAAAAACTGTTTTTT	CASSQDRGHRTNEKLFF	TRBV4-2	NA	few	TRBJ1-4
TGTGCCAGCAGTTTGGGGGCCACAGATACGCAGTATTTT	CASSLGATDTQYF	TRBV12-3/TRBV12-4	NA	medium-sized	TRBJ2-3
TGCAGTGCCCGTAGCGGGGTAGGGGATCAGCCCCAGCATTTT	CSARSGVGDQPQHF	TRBV20-1	NA	many	TRBJ1-5
TGTGCCATCAGTGGGGGGCGCGGTCAGCCCCAGCATTTT	CAISGGRGQPQHF	TRBV10-3	NA	medium-sized	TRBJ1-5
TGCAGTGCTAGTTGGTGGGGGATTAGGAGGAACACTGAAGCTTTCTTT	CSASWWGIRRNTEAFF	TRBV20-1	NA	many	TRBJ1-1
TGTGCCAGCAGCGCGACGTACAGGAGCGGCTACACCTTC	CASSATYRSGYTF	TRBV7-2	NA	many	TRBJ1-2
TGTGCCAGCAGCTTAGTGGTCCCAGATCCTTTACACCTTGCAACTAATGAAAAACTGTTTTTT	CASSLVVPDPLHLATNEKLFF	TRBV7-9	NA	many	TRBJ1-4
TGTGCCAGCAGTTACTCCTATAGCAATCAGCCCCAGCATTTT	CASSYSYSNQPQHF	TRBV6-5	NA	medium-sized	TRBJ1-5
TGCAGTGCTAGAGATTCGGGAAGGTTGGCTTTCTTT	CSARDSGRLAFF	TRBV20-1	NA	many	TRBJ1-1
TGTGCCACCGGGACCAGCTCCTACGAGCAGTACTTC	CATGTSSYEQYF	TRBV24-1	NA	NA	TRBJ2-7
TGTGCCATCAAAGAAAGGACAGGAAACTCTGGGGCCAACGTCCTGACTTTC	CAIKERTGNSGANVLTF	TRBV10-3	TRBD1	many	TRBJ2-6
TGTGCCAGCAGCTCCCGGGCGGCAGATACGCAGTATTTT	CASSSRAADTQYF	TRBV6-1	NA	many	TRBJ2-3
TGTGCCAGCAGACAGCACAACCAAGAGACCCAGTACTTC	CASRQHNQETQYF	TRBV6-2/TRBV6-3	NA	medium-sized	TRBJ2-5
TGTGCCAGCAGCTTAGCGGGGGACGGCGGCGCGGCCCAGCATTTT	CASSLAGDGGAAQHF	TRBV7-9	NA	medium-sized	TRBJ1-5
TGTGCCAGCAGCCAAGGAGCTGAGGGTGGCTACACCTTC	CASSQGAEGGYTF	TRBV14	NA	many	TRBJ1-2
TGCAGCATAAGCCTCAGGGTGGGCGATGGCTACACCTTC	CSISLRVGDGYTF	TRBV20-1	NA	many	TRBJ1-2
TGTGCCAGCAGCTCCTCAGAAAATCAGCCCCAGCATTTT	CASSSSENQPQHF	TRBV7-2	NA	many	TRBJ1-5
TGTGCCAGCAGCTACTCCCCCTCCCCCGGGGAGCAGTACTTC	CASSYSPSPGEQYF	TRBV9	NA	medium-sized	TRBJ2-7
TGCAGTGCCCGGACAGTCATGAACACTGAAGCTTTCTTT	CSARTVMNTEAFF	TRBV20-1	NA	many	TRBJ1-1
TGCGCCAGCAGCTTGGCCGCGCAGAACACTGAAGCTTTCTTT	CASSLAAQNTEAFF	TRBV5-1	NA	many	TRBJ1-1
TGTGCCATCAGTGAGCGGGGGGAGACCGGGGAGCTGTTTTTT	CAISERGETGELFF	TRBV10-3	TRBD2	many	TRBJ2-2